These 3 T cell receptor beta chains share one sample of origin, sequenced in a study of OX40 agonist ivuxolimab in advanced cancers. The protocol was immunoSEQ multiplex PCR, while the TCRdb copy is restricted to in-frame clones and leaves out a portion. Altogether fewer than 85,000 clones are present, about 80% being singletons, with the ten largest covering 4% to 4.5%. The material sequenced was CD4+ or CD8+ T cells sorted from blood, taken in a trial of the OX40 agonist ivuxolimab. The receptor source for this set is an adult with an advanced solid tumor such as melanoma, head and neck, liver or kidney cancer.

This clone appeared a single time. J is TRBJ2-2 and V is TRBV11-3; D call uncertain. The CDR3 spans 14 residues. CDR1 SGHNT and CDR2 YENEEA come from the germline V gene. Trimming took 1 base from V and 6 from J, leaving 9 bases between them. In nucleotides, the CDR3 is TGTGCCAGCAGCTTAGGACCGTCGTCCGGGGAGCTGTTTTTT. This codes for CASSLGPSSGELFF.

The chain joins TRBV28 to TRBJ2-5; D may be TRBD2 (6 bases). The V end was cut by 2 bases, the J end by 9 bases, with 13 bases between. The germline V gene encodes CDR1 MDHEN and CDR2 SYDVKM. The CDR3 runs 13 residues. The CDR3 nucleotides read TGTGCCAGCAGTTTAACCCCCCCTAGCGCCCAGTACTTC. It codes for CASSLTPPSAQYF. Full variable domain (remainder filled in from reference TRBV28 and TRBJ2-5): DVKVTQSSRYLVKRTGEKVFLECVQDMDHENMFWYRQDPGLGLRLIYFSYDVKMKEKGDIPEGYSVSREKKERFSLILESASTNQTSMYLCASSLTPPSAQYFGPGTRLLVL.

The rearrangement links TRBV10-3 to TRBJ2-1, with 10 bases identical to TRBD2. The CDR3 runs 15 residues. The J segment lost 3 bases and the V segment lost 8 bases, leaving 7 bases of the junction unmatched. Germline V gene sequence: CDR1 ENHRY, CDR2 SYGVKD. The CDR3 region is CAIRGSGGDYNEQFF. DNA for the CDR3: TGTGCCATCCGGGGAAGCGGGGGGGACTACAATGAGCAGTTCTTC.